This TCR beta chain was sequenced during a study of blood T cell repertoires in COVID-19. Across the whole study: Samples of COVID-19 (acute and convalescent) were obtained from the United States, Italy and Spain. T cells, B-cell-depleted T cells, or PBMCs provided the cDNA or gDNA that served as material.

Trimming stripped 10 bases from V and 4 bases from J, with 19 bases between. This CDR3 has 15 amino acids. CDR1 is LNHDA, CDR2 SQIVND, per germline (reference sequence). As originally analysed: Nucleated cell counts were estimated from reference gene primer amplification. Measured with immunoSEQ multiplex PCR; TCRdb has only the in-frame clones, and not every one. The D gene and trimming were derived from the DNA, and the V and J assignments and clone size from that table. The table lists 250,000 to 300,000 clones, around 88% of them singletons, with roughly 7% in the top ten. The chain joins TRBV19 to TRBJ2-2, with D maybe TRBD1 (6 bases). Specimen: peripheral blood. This sequence originates from a woman in her 30s who had recovered from COVID-19. The CDR3 loop reads CATRWRQGPTGELFF. In nucleotides, the CDR3 is TGTGCCACTCGATGGAGGCAGGGGCCCACCGGGGAGCTGTTTTTT.